This T cell receptor beta chain was retrieved from a study of cytomegalovirus exposure and HLA in healthy donors. About the study: A previous analysis identified approximately 120 million unique TCR beta sequences derived from around 180 million T cells.

In germline, CDR1 is SGHNT, CDR2 YENEEA. This CDR3 region has 16 residues. Trimming at V came to 5 bases and at J to 2 bases, leaving 9 bases not matched to a gene. As concerns this clone: The antigen remains undetermined.

The PCR ran on 60 Vbeta and 13 Jbeta primers. Clones were read by immunoSEQ multiplex PCR, and TCRdb kept only the in-frame ones, dropping some. Of approximately 190,000 clones in the sample, over 65% are singletons; the top ten hold approximately 2.4%. Study-wide results and caveats: In a later analysis, a missense DCLRE1C variant was linked to TCR beta V- and J-gene trimming. In a later analysis, about 17,000 TCR beta sequences were associated with HLA alleles at 0.05 false discovery rate.

Likely unrecorded immune exposures existed in these nominally healthy donors. Sequencing was performed on PBMCs. The clonotype originates from a woman aged 45-65 years in good health and CMV-seropositive. The rearrangement links TRBV11-3 to TRBJ2-5; 9 nucleotides match TRBD2. For the CDR3, the DNA is TGTGCCAGCAGCCCCGGCTCTAGCGGGGTGCAAGAGACCCAGTACTTC. Its translation: CASSPGSSGVQETQYF.